This T cell receptor (beta chain) was profiled in a study of T cells in Graves' hyperthyroidism and ophthalmopathy. Study-wide background: Upon initial diagnosis and before any treatment, peripheral blood was collected.

CDR3 length: 15 residues. Germline V gives CDR1 SGHRS, CDR2 YFSETQ. V lost 7 bases, J lost 7 bases, and 21 bases lay in between. Study results and limitations: Stable hyperthyroidism was told apart from ophthalmopathy by a model built on 13 V-J features.

The PBMCs had their origin in 7.5 to 10 ml of fresh peripheral blood. This clonotype was found many times. What it binds is unknown. TCR beta CDR3 regions were amplified from RNA. The primer set for the first-round RT-PCR of the TCR CDR3 was HTBI. TCRdb passed the multiplex PCR reads through MiXCR, listing each CDR3 protein once. The sample comprises some 300,000 distinct CDR3 sequences, about 19% of which are singletons, and less than 45% rests with the top ten. The chain has TRBV5-1 and TRBJ2-1; either TRBD1 or TRBD2 may fit D (5 bases each). Sequences were obtained from blood. This receptor was taken from a man aged 45 to 65 with Graves' ophthalmopathy. The CDR3 sequence: CASQLVLGEYNEQFF. CDR3 sequence (DNA): TGCGCCAGCCAGTTGGTACTAGGGGAGTATAATGAGCAGTTCTTC.